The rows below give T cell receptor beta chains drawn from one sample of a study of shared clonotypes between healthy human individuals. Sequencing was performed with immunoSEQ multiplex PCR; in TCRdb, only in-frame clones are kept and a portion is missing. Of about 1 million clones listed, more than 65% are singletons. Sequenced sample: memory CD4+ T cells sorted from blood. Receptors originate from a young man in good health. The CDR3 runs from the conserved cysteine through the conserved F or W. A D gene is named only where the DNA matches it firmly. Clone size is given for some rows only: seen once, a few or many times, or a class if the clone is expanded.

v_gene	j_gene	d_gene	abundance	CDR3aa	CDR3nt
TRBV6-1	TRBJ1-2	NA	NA	CASSWQGGGYTF	TGTGCCAGCAGTTGGCAGGGAGGAGGCTACACCTTC
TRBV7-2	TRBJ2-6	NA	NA	CASSLGGRVGANVLTF	TGTGCCAGCAGCTTAGGGGGAAGGGTTGGGGCCAACGTCCTGACTTTC
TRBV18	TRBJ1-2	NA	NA	CASSLDSESYGYTF	TGTGCCAGCTCACTGGATTCAGAGAGCTATGGCTACACCTTC
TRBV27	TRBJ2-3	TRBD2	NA	CASSIQRGEDTQYF	TGTGCCAGCAGCATACAGCGGGGGGAAGATACGCAGTATTTT
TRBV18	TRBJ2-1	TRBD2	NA	CASRKREEYNEQFF	TGTGCCAGCCGCAAGCGGGAGGAATACAATGAGCAGTTCTTC
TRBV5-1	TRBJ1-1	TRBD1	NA	CASSFWGDRGGTEAFF	TGCGCCAGCAGCTTTTGGGGCGACAGGGGAGGAACTGAAGCTTTCTTT
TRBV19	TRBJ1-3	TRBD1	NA	CASSPTGFLTSGNTIYF	TGTGCCAGTAGTCCGACAGGGTTCTTAACCTCTGGAAACACCATATATTTT
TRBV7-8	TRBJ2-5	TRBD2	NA	CASAQGLAGLETQYF	TGTGCCAGCGCTCAGGGGTTAGCGGGATTGGAGACCCAGTACTTC
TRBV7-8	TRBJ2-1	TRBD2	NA	CASSLASGSRYNEQFF	TGTGCCAGCAGCTTAGCTAGCGGGAGTCGATACAATGAGCAGTTCTTC
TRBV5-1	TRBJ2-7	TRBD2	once	CASRLAGRWYEQYF	TGCGCCAGCAGGCTAGCGGGGAGGTGGTACGAGCAGTACTTC
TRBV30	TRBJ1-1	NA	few	CAWSVRGRGPEAFF	TGTGCCTGGAGTGTACGGGGGAGGGGCCCTGAAGCTTTCTTT
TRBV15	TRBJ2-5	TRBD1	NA	CATRGRPPTGGHFTQETQYF	TGTGCCACCAGAGGGCGCCCCCCGACAGGGGGCCACTTCACTCAAGAGACCCAGTACTTC
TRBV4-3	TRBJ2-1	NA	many	CASSQEVTEGREQFF	TGCGCCAGCAGCCAAGAGGTAACAGAGGGTAGAGAGCAGTTCTTC
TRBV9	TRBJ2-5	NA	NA	CASSVWPTAEETQYF	TGTGCCAGCAGCGTATGGCCGACGGCTGAGGAGACCCAGTACTTC
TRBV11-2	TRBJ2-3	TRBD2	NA	CASSFGLLAGGSTDTQYF	TGTGCCAGCAGCTTTGGATTACTAGCGGGGGGCAGCACAGATACGCAGTATTTT
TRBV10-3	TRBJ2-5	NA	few	CAIRDSQTQQETQYF	TGTGCCATCAGGGACTCCCAGACCCAACAAGAGACCCAGTACTTC
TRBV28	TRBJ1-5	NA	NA	CASSNTGTSNQPQHF	TGTGCCAGCAGCAACACAGGGACTAGCAATCAGCCCCAGCATTTT
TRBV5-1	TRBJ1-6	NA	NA	CASSLERASNSPLHF	TGCGCCAGCAGCTTGGAACGGGCCTCTAATTCACCCCTCCACTTT
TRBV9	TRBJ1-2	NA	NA	CASSVGQGGEGYTF	TGTGCCAGCAGCGTAGGGCAGGGAGGAGAAGGCTACACCTTC
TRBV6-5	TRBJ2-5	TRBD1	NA	CASSYFGTGVQETQYF	TGTGCCAGCAGTTACTTTGGGACAGGGGTCCAAGAGACCCAGTACTTC
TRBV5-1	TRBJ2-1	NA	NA	CASSLRPGGLDEQFF	TGCGCCAGCAGCTTGCGACCCGGTGGGTTGGATGAGCAGTTCTTC
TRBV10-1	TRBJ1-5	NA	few	CASSESLNQPQHF	TGCGCCAGCAGTGAGAGTTTGAATCAGCCCCAGCATTTT
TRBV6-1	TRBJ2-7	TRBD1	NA	CASSELRTGKAYEQYF	TGTGCCAGCAGTGAATTAAGGACAGGGAAGGCCTACGAGCAGTACTTC
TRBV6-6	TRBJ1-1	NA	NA	CASTMGTEAFF	TGTGCCAGCACGATGGGTACTGAAGCTTTCTTT
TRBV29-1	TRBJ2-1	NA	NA	CSVVNLNEQFF	TGCAGCGTTGTTAATCTCAATGAGCAGTTCTTC
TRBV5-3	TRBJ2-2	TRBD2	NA	CARRLRGVTGELFF	TGTGCCAGACGGCTTCGGGGGGTCACCGGGGAGCTGTTTTTT
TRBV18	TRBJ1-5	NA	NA	CASSREGRNSNQPQHF	TGTGCCAGCTCACGGGAGGGGCGAAATAGCAATCAGCCCCAGCATTTT
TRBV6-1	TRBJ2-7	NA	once	CASSPGSSSYEQYF	TGTGCCAGCAGCCCCGGTTCTTCCTCCTACGAGCAGTACTTC
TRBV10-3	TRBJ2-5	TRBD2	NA	CAISGTSGQETQYF	TGTGCCATCAGTGGGACTAGCGGACAAGAGACCCAGTACTTC
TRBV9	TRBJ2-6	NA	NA	CASSGTPTGANVLTF	TGTGCCAGCAGCGGAACCCCCACTGGGGCCAACGTCCTGACTTTC
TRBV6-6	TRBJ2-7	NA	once	CASTPRRDSGSYEQYF	TGTGCCAGCACCCCGAGGCGGGACAGTGGGTCCTACGAGCAGTACTTC
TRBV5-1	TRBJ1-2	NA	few	CASSYAGEGGYTF	TGCGCCAGCAGCTACGCAGGGGAGGGTGGCTACACCTTC
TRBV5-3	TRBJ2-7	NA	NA	CARSSGTDHYEQYF	TGTGCCAGAAGCTCCGGGACCGATCACTACGAGCAGTACTTC
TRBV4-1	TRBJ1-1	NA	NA	CASSQEWKGEAFF	TGCGCCAGCAGCCAAGAATGGAAAGGGGAAGCTTTCTTT
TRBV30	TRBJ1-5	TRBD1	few	CAWSGGGALGNQPQHF	TGTGCCTGGAGTGGAGGGGGCGCGTTGGGCAATCAGCCCCAGCATTTT
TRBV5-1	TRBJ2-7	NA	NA	CASSLVGWDEQYF	TGCGCCAGCAGCTTGGTGGGGTGGGACGAGCAGTACTTC
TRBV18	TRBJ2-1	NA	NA	CASSPVEEGNEQFF	TGTGCCAGCTCCCCGGTGGAGGAAGGGAATGAGCAGTTCTTC
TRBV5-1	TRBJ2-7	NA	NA	CASSLVAGYEQYF	TGCGCCAGCAGCTTGGTCGCGGGTTACGAGCAGTACTTC
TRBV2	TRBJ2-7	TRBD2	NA	CASKRRGTNYEQYF	TGTGCCAGCAAGCGGCGGGGGACGAACTACGAGCAGTACTTC
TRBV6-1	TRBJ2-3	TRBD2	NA	CASRTFTSALDTQYF	TGTGCCAGCAGGACCTTTACTAGCGCCCTAGATACGCAGTATTTT
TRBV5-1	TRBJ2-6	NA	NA	CASSLSAASGANVLTF	TGCGCCAGCAGCTTGAGTGCGGCCTCTGGGGCCAACGTCCTGACTTTC
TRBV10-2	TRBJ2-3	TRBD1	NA	CASTRQGTDTQYF	TGCGCCAGCACACGACAGGGGACAGATACGCAGTATTTT
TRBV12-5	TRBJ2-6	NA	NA	CASGRLDAGQSRANVLTF	TGTGCTAGTGGTCGACTCGATGCAGGACAAAGTCGGGCCAACGTCCTGACTTTC
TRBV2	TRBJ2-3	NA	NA	CASSLNEGTDTQYF	TGTGCCAGCAGTCTTAATGAGGGGACAGATACGCAGTATTTT
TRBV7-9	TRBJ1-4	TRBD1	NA	CASSSTTGNEKLFF	TGTGCCAGCAGCTCCACGACAGGGAATGAAAAACTGTTTTTT
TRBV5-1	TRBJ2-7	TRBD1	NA	CASSLEGQSGEQYF	TGCGCCAGCAGCTTAGAGGGACAGTCCGGCGAGCAGTACTTC